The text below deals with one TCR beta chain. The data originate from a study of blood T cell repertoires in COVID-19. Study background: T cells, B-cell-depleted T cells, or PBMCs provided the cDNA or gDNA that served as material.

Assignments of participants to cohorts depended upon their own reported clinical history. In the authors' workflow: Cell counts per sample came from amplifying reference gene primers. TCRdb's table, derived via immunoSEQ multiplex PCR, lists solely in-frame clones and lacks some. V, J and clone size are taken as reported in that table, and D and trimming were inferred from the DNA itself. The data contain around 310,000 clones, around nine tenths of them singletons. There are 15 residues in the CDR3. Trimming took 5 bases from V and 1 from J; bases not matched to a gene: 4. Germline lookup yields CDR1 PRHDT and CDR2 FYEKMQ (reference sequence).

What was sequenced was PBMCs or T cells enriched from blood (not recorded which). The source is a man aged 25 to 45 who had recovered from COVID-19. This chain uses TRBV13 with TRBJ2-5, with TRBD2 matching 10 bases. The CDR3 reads CASSQIAGGQETQYF. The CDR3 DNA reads TGTGCCAGCAGCCAAATAGCGGGGGGCCAAGAGACCCAGTACTTC. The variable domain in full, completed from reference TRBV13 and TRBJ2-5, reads AAGVIQSPRHLIKEKRETATLKCYPIPRHDTVYWYQQGPGQDPQFLISFYEKMQSDKGSIPDRFSAQQFSDYHSELNMSSLELGDSALYFCASSQIAGGQETQYFGPGTRLLVL.